This entry lists 13 T cell receptor beta chains sequenced from one sample in a study of blood T cell repertoires in COVID-19. Profiling relied on immunoSEQ multiplex PCR, and the TCRdb table lists in-frame clones only, not all of them. The repertoire includes about 150,000 clones, around 85% of them detected once, and 0.6% to 0.65% sits in the top ten. Sequenced material: peripheral blood. The source is a man in his 60s with COVID-19, enrolled during active disease.

This chain uses TRBV7-2 with TRBJ2-3; 10 bases map to TRBD1. Germline CDR1 reads SGHTA; CDR2 reads FQGNSA. V was pared by 5 bases and J by 6 bases, with 8 bases of the junction left unmatched. This CDR3 has 15 amino acids. As DNA, the CDR3 is TGTGCCAGCAGCCCTGGGACAGGGGTATGGGATACGCAGTATTTT. It yields the protein CASSPGTGVWDTQYF. Complete variable domain (other parts from reference TRBV7-2 and TRBJ2-3): GAGVSQSPSNKVTEKGKDVELRCDPISGHTALYWYRQSLGQGLEFLIYFQGNSAPDKSGLPSDRFSAERTGGSVSTLTIQRTQQEDSAVYLCASSPGTGVWDTQYFGPGTRLTVL.

This rearrangement joins TRBV5-6 to TRBJ1-5; perhaps TRBD1 as D (6 bases). Between the trimmed V and J ends, which lost 0 bases and 1 base, there was a span of 14 bases. Germline CDR1 SGHDT, CDR2 YYEEEE. The CDR3 totals 17 residues. CDR3 sequence reads: CASSLAGRGGSNQPQHF. The CDR3 region has the DNA TGTGCCAGCAGCTTGGCTGGCAGGGGTGGGAGCAATCAGCCCCAGCATTTT.

This clone appeared a single time. The chain uses TRBV5-5 and TRBJ1-6; the D gene is possibly TRBD1 (6 bases). Trimming took off 4 bases at V and 5 bases at J, with 10 bases between the two ends. This CDR3 region has 14 residues. CDR1 SGHKS and CDR2 YYEKEE come from the germline V gene (reference sequence). CDR3 in amino acids: CASSLRTDNSPLHF. The CDR3 DNA follows: TGTGCCAGCAGCCTTAGGACAGATAATTCACCCCTCCACTTT. Based on the CDR3 plus reference TRBV5-5 and TRBJ1-6, the full variable domain is DAGVTQSPTHLIKTRGQQVTLRCSPISGHKSVSWYQQVLGQGPQFIFQYYEKEERGRGNFPDRFSARQFPNYSSELNVNALLLGDSALYLCASSLRTDNSPLHFGNGTRLTVT.

This chain joins TRBV5-8 and TRBJ2-6, with D possibly matching TRBD2 (6 bases). CDR3 length: 16 amino acids. Germline-derived CDR1 and CDR2 are SGHTS and YDEGEE. Between the trimmed V and J ends, which lost 1 base and 2 bases, there was a span of 10 bases. The CDR3 DNA follows: TGTGCCAGCAGCTTGCCGGGAGACCCTGGGGCCAACGTCCTGACTTTC. Residues: CASSLPGDPGANVLTF.

V usage is TRBV28 and J usage is TRBJ1-5; the D gene is possibly TRBD1 (5 bases). The CDR3 covers 16 residues. Germline V gene lookup returns CDR1 MDHEN and CDR2 SYDVKM. The V end was cut by 6 bases, the J end by 4 bases, with 19 bases between. CDR3 in amino acids: CASRGMMSGGNQPQHF. The CDR3 nucleotides read TGTGCCAGCAGGGGGATGATGTCCGGGGGTAATCAGCCCCAGCATTTT.

The genes are TRBV24-1 and TRBJ2-1; 7 nucleotides line up with TRBD2. The CDR3 sequence is 16 residues long. Germline-derived CDR1 and CDR2 are KGHDR and SFDVKD. With 3 bases clipped from V and 4 bases from J, the junction kept 8 bases outside the gene matches. Written as DNA, the CDR3 is TGTGCCACCAGTGATGTAAGGGCTAGCGGTTACAATGAGCAGTTCTTC. Amino acid sequence: CATSDVRASGYNEQFF.

The chain employs TRBV30 and TRBJ1-1; 9 bases are a match to TRBD1. V shed 8 bases and J 0 bases; nucleotides not matched to a gene: 10. Germline-derived CDR1 and CDR2 are GTSNPN and SVGIG (reference sequence). This CDR3 is 15 amino acids long. The CDR3 reads CAHGTGTNMNTEAFF. CDR3 coding DNA: TGTGCCCACGGGACAGGGACTAATATGAACACTGAAGCTTTCTTT.

This sequence joins TRBV7-2 and TRBJ2-3, with 8 bases fitting TRBD2. This CDR3 is built from 14 residues. Germline trimming cut 4 bases from V and 6 bases from J; bases unmatched to any gene: 6. Germline V gives CDR1 SGHTA, CDR2 FQGNSA. Written as DNA, the CDR3 is TGTGCCAGCAGCTCCGGGGGGGCCAGCGATACGCAGTATTTT. This encodes CASSSGGASDTQYF.

The chain uses TRBV4-3 and TRBJ1-1; 10 bases are a match to TRBD1. Per germline, CDR1 LGHNA and CDR2 YSLEER. This CDR3 spans 15 amino acids. After removal of 4 bases from V and 7 bases from J, the junction contained 9 bases not matched to a gene. CDR3 amino acids: CASSRGRQGADEAFF. The CDR3 region has the DNA TGCGCCAGCAGCCGAGGGAGACAGGGGGCCGATGAAGCTTTCTTT.

The chain couples TRBV5-1 to TRBJ2-5; possible D gene TRBD1, 6 bases. This CDR3 region has 15 residues. The ends were cut back, 5 bases at V and 1 base at J, with 15 bases in the middle. The germline V gene has CDR1 SGHRS and CDR2 YFSETQ. CDR3 DNA: TGCGCCAGCAGGGGGGCAGATACTATCCAAGAGACCCAGTACTTC. Translation: CASRGADTIQETQYF.

This clone has only a few counts. This chain joins TRBV6-5 and TRBJ2-1; the match to TRBD2 covers 8 bases. From germline, CDR1 is MNHEY and CDR2 SVGAGI. Trimming at V came to 5 bases and at J to 7 bases, leaving 10 bases not matched to a gene. This CDR3 is 15 amino acids long. CDR3 sequence (DNA): TGTGCCAGCAGTAAGACCGGGGGGGCCCTGAATGAGCAGTTCTTC. Translation gives CASSKTGGALNEQFF.

V usage is TRBV6-6 and J usage is TRBJ1-1; 7 bases agree with TRBD1. J was trimmed by 4 bases and V by 5 bases; bases with no gene match: 4. The V gene's germline CDR1 is MNHNY and CDR2 SVGAGI (reference sequence). There are 13 residues in the CDR3. In DNA, the CDR3 is TGTGCCAGCAGTCAGGGGGTAGGCACTGAAGCTTTCTTT. Encoded protein: CASSQGVGTEAFF.

V usage is TRBV14 and J usage is TRBJ2-2; D is uncertain. The CDR3 runs to 13 residues. The germline V gene has CDR1 SGHDN and CDR2 FVKESK. V was trimmed by 2 bases and J by 7 bases, leaving 8 bases between them. This chain's CDR3 is CASSQNTVGELFF. For the CDR3, the DNA is TGTGCCAGCAGCCAAAATACGGTCGGGGAGCTGTTTTTT. Based on the CDR3 plus reference TRBV14 and TRBJ2-2, the full variable domain is EAGVTQFPSHSVIEKGQTVTLRCDPISGHDNLYWYRRVMGKEIKFLLHFVKESKQDESGMPNNRFLAERTGGTYSTLKVQPAELEDSGVYFCASSQNTVGELFFGEGSRLTVL.